This T cell receptor (beta chain) was sequenced for a study of blood T cell repertoires in COVID-19. Across the whole study: Sites across the United States, Italy and Spain contributed samples from acute and convalescent COVID-19. Sample material is recorded as cDNA or gDNA derived from T cells, B-cell-depleted T cells, or PBMCs.

V dropped 0 bases and J dropped 0; count of bases not matched to a gene: 12. The CDR3 length is 19 residues. Germline V gives CDR1 SGHRS, CDR2 YFSETQ. Original processing notes: The authors estimated nucleated cell counts from reference gene primer amplification. The repertoire was sequenced with immunoSEQ multiplex PCR; TCRdb's copy has only in-frame clones and lacks some. Clone size and the V and J calls come from that table; the DNA yielded D and trimming. The sample records over 140,000 clones, 60% to 85% being singletons. The sequence was obtained from a woman older than 75 with active or convalescent COVID-19. The rearrangement uses TRBV5-1 and TRBJ1-3, with 7 positions matching TRBD1. Input material: peripheral blood. DNA of the CDR3: TGCGCCAGCAGCTTGGGGGACAGACGACTCTTACACTCTGGAAACACCATATATTTT. It specifies CASSLGDRRLLHSGNTIYF.